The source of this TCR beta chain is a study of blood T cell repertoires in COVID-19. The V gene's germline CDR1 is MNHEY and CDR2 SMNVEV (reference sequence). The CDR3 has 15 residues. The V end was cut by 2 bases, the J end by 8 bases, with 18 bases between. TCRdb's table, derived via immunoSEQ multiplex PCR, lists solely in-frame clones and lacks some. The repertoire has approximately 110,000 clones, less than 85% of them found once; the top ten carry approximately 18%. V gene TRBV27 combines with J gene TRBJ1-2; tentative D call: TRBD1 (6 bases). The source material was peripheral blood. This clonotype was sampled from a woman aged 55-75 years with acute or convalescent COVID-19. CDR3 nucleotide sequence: TGTGCCAGCAGTTTACTCAGGGGAACGGTCCTGGGCTACACCTTC. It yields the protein CASSLLRGTVLGYTF.